This T cell receptor beta chain stems from a study of neurological immune-mediated disorders. This clonotype has only one observation. Its antigen is not known. Findings and caveats of the study: CDR3 amino acid sequences found in expanded clones were never shared across subjects, suggesting private repertoires in all groups. Whereas HTLV-1-associated myelopathy showed the most TCR clonal expansion, multiple sclerosis showed the least, with levels below those of healthy controls.

The cDNA was produced through 5'RACE with 10-nucleotide random UMIs. TCRdb recomputed calls from the 5' RACE reads with MiXCR, one row per CDR3 protein. This table has about 40,000 distinct CDR3 sequences, roughly 15% appearing once. There were approximately 1 million CD4+ or CD8+ T cells used in the sorted libraries. CDR3 length: 15 amino acids. V dropped 1 base and J dropped 3 bases, with 9 bases sitting between them. Germline-derived CDR1 and CDR2 are LGHDT and YNNKEL (reference sequence). The sequenced sample consisted of CD4+ T cells from blood. The V call is TRBV3-1, the J call TRBJ2-2; D unclear. The sequence derives from a woman aged 55-69 years with HTLV-1-associated myelopathy (HAM/TSP). The CDR3 sequence: CASSQADTDTGELFF. The CDR3 DNA is TGTGCCAGCAGCCAAGCAGACACCGACACCGGGGAGCTGTTTTTT.